The text below deals with one TCR beta chain. In the authors' workflow: Amplified reference gene primers provided the basis for estimating nucleated cell counts. Some clones are missing from TCRdb's copy, which holds only in-frame ones; the method was immunoSEQ multiplex PCR. The DNA was the basis for D and trimming; V, J and clone size are from that table. The top ten hold about 4% of the sample, which has approximately 150,000 clones, around 76% seen once. The entry originates in a study of blood T cell repertoires in COVID-19. In the study overall: Spain, Italy and the United States supplied samples that represented acute and convalescent COVID-19. The cDNA or gDNA used as material had been derived from T cells, B-cell-depleted T cells, or PBMCs.

The receptor comes from a man between 60 and 70 years old with acute or convalescent COVID-19. Specimen: peripheral blood.

In DNA, the CDR3 is TGTGCCAGCAGCCTTGGGGATGGGGGGGCGATGAAGACCCAGTACTTC. Translating it yields CASSLGDGGAMKTQYF. The V gene is TRBV27, the J gene TRBJ2-5; TRBD2 might be the D (7 bases). Trimming took off 6 bases at V and 6 bases at J, with 23 bases between the two ends. Per germline, CDR1 MNHEY and CDR2 SMNVEV (reference sequence). This CDR3 is 16 amino acids long.